This T cell receptor (beta chain) was observed in a study of T cell responses to AZD1222 COVID-19 vaccine. Study context: Doses given second, at about 4 or about 12 weeks, were pooled.

Findings and limits, study-wide: The donor group comprised mostly white British people and more females; the analysis possibly underestimated clonal diversity. Dominant at 160-218 and 743-854, vaccine-associated CD4 TCRs also spanned spike.

Between the trimmed V and J ends, which lost 2 bases and 4 bases, there was a span of 6 bases. Germline V gene data show CDR1 as MNHNS and CDR2 as SASEGT. This CDR3 region has 13 residues. Libraries were prepared by immunoSEQ multiplex PCR; TCRdb keeps only in-frame clonotypes and omits some of them. The repertoire holds over 150,000 clones, with about nine tenths as singletons. On this clone: What it recognizes is unknown.

Specimen: peripheral blood, collected on day 0 of AZD1222 vaccination. This sequence was found in an adult in good health. This rearrangement joins TRBV6-1 to TRBJ1-5; unclear D gene. CDR3 coding DNA: TGTGCCAGCAGTGAATGGGCGAATCAGCCCCAGCATTTT. Its protein product is CASSEWANQPQHF.